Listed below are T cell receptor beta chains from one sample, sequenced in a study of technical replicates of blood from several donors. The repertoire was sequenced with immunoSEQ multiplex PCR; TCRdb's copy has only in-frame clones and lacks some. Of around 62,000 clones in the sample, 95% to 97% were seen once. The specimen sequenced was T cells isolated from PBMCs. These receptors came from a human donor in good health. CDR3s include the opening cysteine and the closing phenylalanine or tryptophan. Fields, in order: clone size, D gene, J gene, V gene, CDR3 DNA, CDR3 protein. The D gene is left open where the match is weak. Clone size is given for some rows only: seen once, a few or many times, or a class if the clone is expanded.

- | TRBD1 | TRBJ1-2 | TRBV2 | TGTGCCAGCAGTGAGACAGGGGGCTATGGCTACACCTTC | CASSETGGYGYTF
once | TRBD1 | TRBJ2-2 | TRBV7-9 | TGTGTCGGACAGGGTATCACCGGGGAGCTGTTTTTT | CVGQGITGELFF
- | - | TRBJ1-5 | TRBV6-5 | TGTGCCAGCAGCCCCGGGACAATCAATCAGCCCCAGCATTTT | CASSPGTINQPQHF
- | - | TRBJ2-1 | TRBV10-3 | TGTGCCATCCTCGCAACTGAGGACAATGAGCAGTTCTTC | CAILATEDNEQFF
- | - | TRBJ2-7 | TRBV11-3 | TGTGCCAGCAGCCCAGGCGATATAACCACGTACGAGCAGTACTTC | CASSPGDITTYEQYF
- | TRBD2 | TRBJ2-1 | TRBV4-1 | TGCGCCAGCAGCCAAGAAAACTTAGCGGGGTACAATGAGCAGTTCTTC | CASSQENLAGYNEQFF
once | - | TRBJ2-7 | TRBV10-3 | TGTGCCATCAGTGGAGCGCTTTACGAGCAGTACTTC | CAISGALYEQYF
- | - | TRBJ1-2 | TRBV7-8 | TGTGCCAGCAGCTTATATATATCAGGGGCGCGGGGCTACACCTTC | CASSLYISGARGYTF
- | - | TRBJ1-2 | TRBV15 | TGTGCCACCAGCAGAGATAGACAGTTCAATGGCTACACCTTC | CATSRDRQFNGYTF
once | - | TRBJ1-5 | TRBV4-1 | TGCGCCAGCAGCCAAGATGAGCAGGGTGAAGGCAATCAGCCCCAGCATTTT | CASSQDEQGEGNQPQHF
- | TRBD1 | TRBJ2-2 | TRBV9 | TGTGCCAGCAGCCCTGGGACAGGAGGGGACACCGGGGAGCTGTTTTTT | CASSPGTGGDTGELFF
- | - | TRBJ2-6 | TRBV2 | TGTGCCAGCAGTGAAGTTGGAGGACGGCCCTCTGGGGCCAACGTCCTGACTTTC | CASSEVGGRPSGANVLTF
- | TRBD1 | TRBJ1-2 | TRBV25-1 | TGTGCCACCCAGGGGGCGCACGGCTACACCTTC | CATQGAHGYTF
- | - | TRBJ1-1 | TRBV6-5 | TGTGCCAGCAGTTACATAGGGGAGGGCACTGAAGCTTTCTTT | CASSYIGEGTEAFF
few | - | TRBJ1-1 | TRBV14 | TGTGCCAGCAGCCAAGTTTGGGGGGACACTGAAGCTTTCTTT | CASSQVWGDTEAFF
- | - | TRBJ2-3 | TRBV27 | TGTGCCAGCAGTCCTATTCGGACTACAACTAGCACAGATACGCAGTATTTT | CASSPIRTTTSTDTQYF
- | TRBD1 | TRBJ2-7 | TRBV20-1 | TGCAGTGCGACAGGGTCCCACGAGCAGTACTTC | CSATGSHEQYF
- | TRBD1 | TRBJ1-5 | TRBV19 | TGTGCCAGTAGCGGACAGGAGGTCGATCAGCCCCAGCATTTT | CASSGQEVDQPQHF
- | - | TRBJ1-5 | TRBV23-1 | TGCGCCAGCAGTCATGAGGAGGGCAATCAGCCCCAGCATTTT | CASSHEEGNQPQHF
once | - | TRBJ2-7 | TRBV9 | TGTGCCAGCAGCGTAGGTTCTCCCTACGAGCAGTACTTC | CASSVGSPYEQYF
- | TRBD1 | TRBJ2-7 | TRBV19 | TGTGCCAGTAGTATTCTGACAGGGGGCGACCCCTACGAGCAGTACTTC | CASSILTGGDPYEQYF
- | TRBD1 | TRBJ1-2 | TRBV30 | TGTGCCTGGAGAGGGTTGGCGCTGTGGGACAGAAGGGATGGCTACACCTTC | CAWRGLALWDRRDGYTF
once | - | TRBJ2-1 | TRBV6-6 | TGTGCCAGCAGACCATTGGGGCAGTACAATGAGCAGTTCTTC | CASRPLGQYNEQFF
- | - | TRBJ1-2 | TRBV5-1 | TGCGCCAGCAGCTTGGAGGAAGGGAGGAGAGGCTACACCTTC | CASSLEEGRRGYTF
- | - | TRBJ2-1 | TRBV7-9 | TGTGCCAGCAGCCCGTTATCCTACAATGAGCAGTTCTTC | CASSPLSYNEQFF
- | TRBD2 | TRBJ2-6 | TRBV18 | TGTGCCAGCTCACTGACTAGCGGCTACATCAACTCTGGGGCCAACGTCCTGACTTTC | CASSLTSGYINSGANVLTF
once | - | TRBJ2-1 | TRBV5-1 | TGCGCCAGCAGCCAAACGGGATTAGTCTATGAGCAGTTCTTC | CASSQTGLVYEQFF
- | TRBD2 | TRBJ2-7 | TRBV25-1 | TGTGCCAGCAGTGAATTGGTACTAGCGGGAGGCTACGAGCAGTACTTC | CASSELVLAGGYEQYF
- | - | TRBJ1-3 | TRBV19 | TGTGCCAGTAGTCTTCCGGGTGCACCCTCTGGAAACACCATATATTTT | CASSLPGAPSGNTIYF
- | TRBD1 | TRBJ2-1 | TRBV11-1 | TGTGCCAGCAGCTTAGTTGGGACAGGGGTGTACAATGAGCAGTTCTTC | CASSLVGTGVYNEQFF
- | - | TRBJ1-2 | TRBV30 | TGTGCCTGGCAGCAGGGCAGCTATGGCTACACCTTC | CAWQQGSYGYTF